This TCR beta chain comes out of a study of regulatory T cells in long-lasting Graves disease. Study-wide background: Newly diagnosed Graves' patients had under 3 months of antithyroid drugs.

Indicated time point: newly diagnosed GD, antithyroid drugs for less than 3 months. PBMCs were the source of the RNA used for TCR sequencing. Germline V CDR1 and CDR2: SGHTA, FQGNSA. The length of the CDR3 is 15 residues. With respect to this clonotype: Since a much larger clone is just one base distant, this may be a read error.

Arm-PCR of CDR3 regions and iRepertoire HTBI primers were used to build TCR beta libraries. Each CDR3 protein gets one entry after TCRdb re-called the multiplex PCR reads with MiXCR. This table holds about 620,000 distinct CDR3 sequences, less than 20% found once. Another study also made use of these data, one on T cells in Graves' hyperthyroidism and ophthalmopathy. Turning to that study: Diagnosing involved the use of clinical symptoms, serum thyroxine and TRAb, thyroid ultrasound and orbital computed tomography. The HTBI primer set drove a first-round RT-PCR of the TCR CDR3.

The sample here was peripheral blood mononuclear cells (PBMCs), taken at new diagnosis, from a patient treated with antithyroid drugs. This chain uses TRBV7-2 with TRBJ2-2; D is perhaps TRBD2 (6 bases). This clonotype was sampled from a woman in her twenties or thirties with Graves disease. DNA of the CDR3: TGTGCCAGCAGCTTAGACGGGACGGCCACCGGGGGGCTGTTTTTT. Its protein is CASSLDGTATGGLFF. Variable domain in full (rest from reference TRBV7-2 and TRBJ2-2): GAGVSQSPSNKVTEKGKDVELRCDPISGHTALYWYRQSLGQGLEFLIYFQGNSAPDKSGLPSDRFSAERTGGSVSTLTIQRTQQEDSAVYLCASSLDGTATGGLFFGEGSRLTVL.